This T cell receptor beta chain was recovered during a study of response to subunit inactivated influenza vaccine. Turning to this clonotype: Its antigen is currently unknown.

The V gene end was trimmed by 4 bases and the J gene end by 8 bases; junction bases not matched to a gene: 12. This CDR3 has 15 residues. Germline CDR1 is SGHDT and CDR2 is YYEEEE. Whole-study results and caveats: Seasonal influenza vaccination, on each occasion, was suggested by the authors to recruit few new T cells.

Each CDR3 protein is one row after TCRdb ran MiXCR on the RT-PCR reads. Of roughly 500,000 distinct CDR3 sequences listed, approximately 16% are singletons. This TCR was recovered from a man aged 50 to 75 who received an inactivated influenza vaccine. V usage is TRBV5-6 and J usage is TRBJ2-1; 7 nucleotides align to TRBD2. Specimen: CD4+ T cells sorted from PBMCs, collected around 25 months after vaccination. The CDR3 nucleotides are TGTGCCAGCAGCGGAGCGGGACGGGAGGTTCATGAGCAGTTCTTC. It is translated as CASSGAGREVHEQFF. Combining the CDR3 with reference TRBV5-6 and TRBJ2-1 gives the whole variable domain DAGVTQSPTHLIKTRGQQVTLRCSPKSGHDTVSWYQQALGQGPQFIFQYYEEEERQRGNFPDRFSGHQFPNYSSELNVNALLLGDSALYLCASSGAGREVHEQFFGPGTRLTVL.